This T cell receptor (beta chain) was captured in a study of blood T cell repertoires in COVID-19. Across the whole study: Samples of COVID-19 (acute and convalescent) were obtained from the United States, Italy and Spain.

Measured with immunoSEQ multiplex PCR; TCRdb has only the in-frame clones, and not every one. The top ten clones hold around 3% of a sample with about 83,000 clones, roughly 90% of them seen once. CDR3 size: 14 residues. V lost 4 bases, J lost 0 bases, and 7 bases lay in between. Looked up from germline, CDR1 is SNHLY and CDR2 is FYNNEI. The specimen sequenced was peripheral blood. The sequence came from a woman between 50 and 59 years old with active or convalescent COVID-19. This chain links TRBV2 with TRBJ2-1; D is perhaps TRBD2 (5 bases). The CDR3 protein is CASSVGSSYNEQFF. The CDR3 DNA reads TGTGCCAGCAGTGTGGGGAGCTCCTACAATGAGCAGTTCTTC. The entire variable domain, with the rest obtained from reference TRBV2 and TRBJ2-1, is as follows: EPEVTQTPSHQVTQMGQEVILRCVPISNHLYFYWYRQILGQKVEFLVSFYNNEISEKSEIFDDQFSVERPDGSNFTLKIRSTKLEDSAMYFCASSVGSSYNEQFFGPGTRLTVL.